This is a list of T cell receptor beta chains from one sample in a study of cytomegalovirus exposure and HLA in healthy donors. Sequenced by immunoSEQ multiplex PCR; TCRdb stores in-frame clones only, minus some. The sample has roughly 130,000 clones, 75% to 90% seen once. The sample taken for sequencing was PBMCs. These receptors originate from a man aged 25 to 40 in good health and CMV-seronegative. Both conserved end residues are trimmed from each CDR3.

j_gene: TRBJ1-2; v_gene: TRBV19; CDR3aa: ASSSDRERGWSDYGYT
j_gene: TRBJ2-3; v_gene: TRBV12-5; CDR3aa: ASGLVGGGDTQY
j_gene: TRBJ2-6; v_gene: TRBV19; CDR3aa: ASGIGGLGSGANVLT
j_gene: TRBJ1-1; v_gene: TRBV9; CDR3aa: ASSGTQGTTEAF
j_gene: TRBJ1-4; v_gene: TRBV10-2; CDR3aa: ASRETGYSRKLF
j_gene: TRBJ2-6; v_gene: TRBV30; CDR3aa: AWALSGANGLT
j_gene: TRBJ2-1; v_gene: TRBV25-1; CDR3aa: ASRQSGGVEEQF
j_gene: TRBJ1-5; v_gene: TRBV6-5; CDR3aa: ASRGRGQPQH
j_gene: TRBJ1-6; v_gene: TRBV6-6; CDR3aa: ASSFRGSSYNSPLH
j_gene: TRBJ1-3; v_gene: TRBV6-5; CDR3aa: ASSADRGRNTIY
j_gene: TRBJ1-1; v_gene: TRBV12-2; CDR3aa: ASRSRGGDLNTEAF
j_gene: TRBJ1-2; v_gene: TRBV2; CDR3aa: ASSLRGSRYT
j_gene: TRBJ2-1; v_gene: TRBV15; CDR3aa: ATGPLAGGPAYNEQF
j_gene: TRBJ1-3; v_gene: TRBV5-6; CDR3aa: ASSPGTQGNTIY
j_gene: TRBJ2-3; v_gene: TRBV9; CDR3aa: ASSPWGGSGGASTDTQY
j_gene: TRBJ2-1; v_gene: TRBV7-2; CDR3aa: ASSTGQANEQF
j_gene: TRBJ2-2; v_gene: TRBV27; CDR3aa: ASSFGQGPPPNTGELF
j_gene: TRBJ1-2; v_gene: TRBV7-9; CDR3aa: ASSLADRGYGYT
j_gene: TRBJ1-2; v_gene: TRBV5-5; CDR3aa: ASSLAPQGASGYT
j_gene: TRBJ1-4; v_gene: TRBV29-1; CDR3aa: SVVSRDEKLF